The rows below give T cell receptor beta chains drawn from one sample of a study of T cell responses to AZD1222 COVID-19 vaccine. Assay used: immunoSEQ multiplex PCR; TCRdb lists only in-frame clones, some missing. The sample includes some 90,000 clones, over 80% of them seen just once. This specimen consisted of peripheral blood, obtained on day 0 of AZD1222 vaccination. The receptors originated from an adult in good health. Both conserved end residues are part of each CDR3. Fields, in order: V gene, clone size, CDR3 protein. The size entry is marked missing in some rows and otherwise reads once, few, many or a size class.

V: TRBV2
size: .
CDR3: CASSEAWGSPLHF

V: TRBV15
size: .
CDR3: CATSRSGTGETQYF

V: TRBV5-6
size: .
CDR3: CASSWDFDTDTQYF

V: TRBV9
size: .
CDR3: CASSVSPSGRTEAFF

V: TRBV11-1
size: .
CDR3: CASSLVLGGEAFF

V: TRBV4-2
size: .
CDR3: CASSQEGGGDGKLFF

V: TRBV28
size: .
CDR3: CASSLRVLGYGNTIYF

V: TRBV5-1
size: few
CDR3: CASSLSGTGKNYGYTF

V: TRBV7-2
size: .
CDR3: CASSFGPLNSPLHF

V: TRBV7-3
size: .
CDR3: CASSLTGGRNNYGYTF

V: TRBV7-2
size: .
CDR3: CASSLGRRWDGYTF

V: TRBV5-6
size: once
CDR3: CASRRTGVRQPQHF

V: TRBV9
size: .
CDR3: CANHTGTPLSYEQYF

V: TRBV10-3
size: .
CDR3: CAIRQGSPYEQYF

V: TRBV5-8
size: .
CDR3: CASSSDLGQSYYGYTF